This T cell receptor beta chain derives from a study of blood T cell repertoires in COVID-19. Turning to the study itself: Acute-phase and convalescent COVID-19 samples originated in the United States, Italy and Spain. T cells, B-cell-depleted T cells, or PBMCs provided the cDNA or gDNA that served as material.

Only a few counts were recorded for this clone. Germline CDR1 reads SGHTA; CDR2 reads FQGNSA. Unmatched junction bases numbered 3, after V lost 3 bases and J lost 7 bases. The CDR3 length is 14 residues. Original processing notes: Amplification of reference gene primers was used by the study to estimate nucleated cell counts. Assay used: immunoSEQ multiplex PCR; TCRdb lists only in-frame clones, some missing. V and J calls and clone size are as listed in that table; D and trimming were resolved from the DNA. The profile covers approximately 240,000 clones, with roughly 84% appearing a single time and around 3% taken by the ten largest.

The clonotype was recovered from a man aged 45-60 years who had recovered from COVID-19. The sequenced material came from peripheral blood. This chain uses TRBV7-2 with TRBJ2-1; TRBD2 matches 10 bases. The CDR3: CASSLGLANNEQFF. In DNA, the CDR3 is TGTGCCAGCAGCTTGGGACTAGCGAATAATGAGCAGTTCTTC.